This passage covers 18 T cell receptor beta chains from one sample sequenced in a study of blood T cell repertoires in COVID-19. Sequencing was performed with immunoSEQ multiplex PCR; in TCRdb, only in-frame clones are kept and a portion is missing. Of more than 300,000 clones in the sample, 65% to 90% are singletons; the top ten hold more than 9%. The sequencing sample was made of PBMCs or T cells enriched from blood (not recorded which). These receptor sequences come from a woman aged 18-29 years who had recovered from COVID-19.

The chain couples TRBV4-1 to TRBJ2-3; TRBD2 aligns across 8 bases. Per the germline V gene, CDR1 is MGHRA and CDR2 is YSYEKL. This CDR3 spans 15 amino acids. V gave up 0 bases and J gave up 1 base; unmatched junction bases: 0. CDR3 residues: CASSQDGGGTDTQYF. The CDR3, as DNA: TGCGCCAGCAGCCAAGACGGGGGGGGCACAGATACGCAGTATTTT.

The rearrangement joins TRBV5-1 to TRBJ2-1; TRBD1 matches at 8 bases. CDR1 is SGHRS, CDR2 YFSETQ, per germline. The CDR3 has 13 amino acids. V lost 5 bases to trimming and J lost 4 bases; unmatched junction nucleotides: 2. CDR3 amino acids: CASRTGVYNEQFF. CDR3 nucleotide sequence: TGCGCCAGCAGGACAGGGGTTTACAATGAGCAGTTCTTC.

The gene calls are TRBV29-1 and TRBJ2-2; 10 bases map to TRBD2. J gave up 2 bases and V 4 bases, and 4 bases lay outside the gene matches. Germline V CDR1 and CDR2: SQVTM, ANQGSEA. This CDR3 has 15 amino acids. The CDR3 DNA reads TGCAGCGTTGTTACTAGCGGGGTTAACACCGGGGAGCTGTTTTTT. As protein: CSVVTSGVNTGELFF.

Written as DNA, the CDR3 is TGTGCCAGTAGTGCGGGACAGGGGGTCACTGAAGCTTTCTTT. This encodes CASSAGQGVTEAFF. The chain uses TRBV19 and TRBJ1-1; 11 nucleotides agree with TRBD1. V gave up 5 bases and J gave up 4 bases; unmatched junction bases: 3. Germline V CDR1 and CDR2: LNHDA, SQIVND (reference sequence). This CDR3 is 14 amino acids long.

The chain carries TRBV27 and TRBJ2-3; 11 positions agree with TRBD2. CDR1 and CDR2 (germline): MNHEY, SMNVEV (reference sequence). The CDR3 runs to 16 residues. V trimming: 5 bases; J trimming: 6 bases; junction bases outside the gene matches: 10. The DNA of the CDR3 is TGTGCCAGCAGTCCAGGGGTAGCGGGAGGGTCGGATACGCAGTATTTT. It codes for CASSPGVAGGSDTQYF.

The chain is built from TRBV6-1 and TRBJ2-7; maybe TRBD1 (6 bases). The CDR3 extends over 16 amino acids. Deletions cut 2 bases from V and 5 bases from J, with 19 bases between. Per germline, CDR1 MNHNS and CDR2 SASEGT. CDR3 nucleotides: TGTGCCAGCAGTGAATGGTGGGCAGGGGTGAACCACGAGCAGTACTTC. Protein product: CASSEWWAGVNHEQYF.

This clone has only a few counts. The chain has TRBV12-3 or TRBV12-4 and TRBJ1-1, with D maybe TRBD1 (5 bases). V gave up 5 bases and J gave up 7 bases, with 8 bases separating them. The CDR3 runs to 11 residues. This chain's CDR3 is CASSKTVEAFF. CDR3 sequence (DNA): TGTGCCAGCAGTAAGACAGTTGAAGCTTTCTTT.

The CDR3 nucleotides are TGTGCCAGCAGCCAGGGGCTCGAGCAGTACTTC. Translated, it gives CASSQGLEQYF. The chain links TRBV27 to TRBJ2-7; weak D call: TRBD1 (6 bases). The CDR3 has 11 residues. Germline V gene lookup returns CDR1 MNHEY and CDR2 SMNVEV (reference sequence). V was shortened by 6 bases and J by 6 bases, with 9 bases between the two germline ends.

The chain couples TRBV5-1 to TRBJ2-2; 8 nucleotides agree with TRBD1. The germline V gene encodes CDR1 SGHRS and CDR2 YFSETQ. Trimming at V came to 3 bases and at J to 1 base, leaving 5 bases not matched to a gene. The CDR3 is 16 amino acids. The CDR3 coding sequence is TGCGCCAGCAGCTCGGTGGGGACAGGGAACACCGGGGAGCTGTTTTTT. Protein: CASSSVGTGNTGELFF.

This chain connects TRBV5-1 to TRBJ1-6; 8 positions agree with TRBD1. Germline V gene lookup returns CDR1 SGHRS and CDR2 YFSETQ. This CDR3 comprises 15 residues. The V and J ends lost 6 bases and 5 bases, in that order; junction bases with no gene match: 7. The chain's CDR3 is CASTLGQGNNSPLHF. The CDR3 nucleotides are TGCGCCAGCACCCTCGGACAGGGCAATAATTCACCCCTCCACTTT.

The gene calls are TRBV9 and TRBJ2-3, with D perhaps TRBD1 (5 bases). The germline V and J ends were trimmed by 0 bases and 6 bases, with 20 bases remaining between them. This CDR3 has 17 residues. CDR1 SGDLS and CDR2 YYNGEE come from the germline V gene. The CDR3 loop reads CASSVEGMAEKGDTQYF. The CDR3 coding sequence is TGTGCCAGCAGCGTAGAGGGTATGGCGGAAAAGGGGGATACGCAGTATTTT.

The gene calls are TRBV11-2 and TRBJ1-5, with a weak D call TRBD1 (6 bases). The CDR3 runs 14 residues. V was clipped by 5 bases and J by 2 bases, with 10 bases between them. Germline V CDR1 and CDR2: SGHAT, FQNNGV. The CDR3: CASSINRGNQPQHF. In nucleotides, the CDR3 is TGTGCCAGCAGCATAAACAGGGGCAATCAGCCCCAGCATTTT.

V and J are TRBV30 and TRBJ2-2; D unclear. Germline values: CDR1 GTSNPN, CDR2 SVGIG (reference sequence). V lost 2 bases and J lost 4, with 8 bases in between. This CDR3 contains 13 residues. The CDR3 spells CAWSFSSTGELFF. CDR3 sequence (DNA): TGTGCCTGGAGTTTTAGCAGCACCGGGGAGCTGTTTTTT.

This chain links TRBV18 with TRBJ1-3, with a weak D call TRBD1 (6 bases). The length of the CDR3 is 15 residues. V dropped 6 bases and J dropped 7 bases, with 19 bases sitting between them. The V gene's germline CDR1 is KGHSH and CDR2 LQKENI. The CDR3 protein is CASSPGQPTVNTIYF. The CDR3 DNA follows: TGTGCCAGCTCTCCAGGACAGCCTACGGTGAACACCATATATTTT.

The rearrangement uses TRBV7-2 and TRBJ1-3; D ambiguous. CDR3 size: 13 residues. V was pared by 10 bases and J by 0 bases, with 10 bases between. Germline CDR1 reads SGHTA; CDR2 reads FQGNSA. The CDR3 nucleotides are TGTGCCACCCAGCGGGACTCTGGAAACACCATATATTTT. Translated: CATQRDSGNTIYF.

The V and J genes are TRBV5-4 and TRBJ1-2; 7 bases map to TRBD1. This CDR3 is 15 amino acids long. Per germline, CDR1 SGHNT and CDR2 YYREEE (reference sequence). V was clipped by 8 bases and J by 1 base; unmatched bases: 11. The CDR3, as DNA: TGTGCCAGTTCCCAGGGACAGATCCGTAACTATGGCTACACCTTC. Translated: CASSQGQIRNYGYTF.

J is TRBJ2-5 and V is TRBV29-1, with 11 bases matching TRBD2. Germline values: CDR1 SQVTM, CDR2 ANQGSEA. Trimming at V came to 0 bases and at J to 3 bases, leaving 3 bases not matched to a gene. This CDR3 spans 15 amino acids. The CDR3 DNA follows: TGCAGCGTTGAAGATCTGGGACTAGCGGAAGAGACCCAGTACTTC. Its protein product is CSVEDLGLAEETQYF.

J is TRBJ2-1 and V is TRBV19, with TRBD2 matching 11 bases. The CDR3 totals 19 residues. Trimming at V came to 9 bases and at J to 0 bases, leaving 16 bases not matched to a gene. The germline V gene has CDR1 LNHDA and CDR2 SQIVND (reference sequence). This chain's CDR3 is CARGTSGLIIKSSYNEQFF. The CDR3 region has the DNA TGTGCCAGGGGGACTAGCGGCCTTATAATAAAGAGCTCCTACAATGAGCAGTTCTTC.